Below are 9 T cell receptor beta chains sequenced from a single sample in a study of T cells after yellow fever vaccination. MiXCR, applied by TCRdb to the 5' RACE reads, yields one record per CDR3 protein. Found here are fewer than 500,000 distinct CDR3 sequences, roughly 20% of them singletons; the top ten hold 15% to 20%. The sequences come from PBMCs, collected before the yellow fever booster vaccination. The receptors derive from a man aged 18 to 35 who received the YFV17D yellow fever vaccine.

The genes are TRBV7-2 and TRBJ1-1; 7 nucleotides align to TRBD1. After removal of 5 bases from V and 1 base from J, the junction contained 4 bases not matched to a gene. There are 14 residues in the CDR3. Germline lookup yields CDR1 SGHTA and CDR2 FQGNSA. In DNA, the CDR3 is TGTGCCAGCAGCACAGGGGCAGGGAACACTGAAGCTTTCTTT. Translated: CASSTGAGNTEAFF.

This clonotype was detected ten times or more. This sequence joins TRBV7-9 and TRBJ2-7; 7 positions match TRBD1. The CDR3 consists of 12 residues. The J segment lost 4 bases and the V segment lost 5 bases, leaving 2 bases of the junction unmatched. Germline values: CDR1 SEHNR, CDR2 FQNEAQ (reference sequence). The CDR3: CASSIQGYEQYV. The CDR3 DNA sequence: TGTGCCAGCAGCATACAGGGGTACGAGCAGTACGTC.

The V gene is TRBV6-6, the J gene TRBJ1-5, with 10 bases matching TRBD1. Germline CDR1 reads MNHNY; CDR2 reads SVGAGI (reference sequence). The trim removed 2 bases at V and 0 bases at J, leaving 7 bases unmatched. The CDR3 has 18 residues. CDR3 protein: CASSYGTGALYSNQPQHF. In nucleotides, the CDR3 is TGTGCCAGCAGTTACGGGACAGGGGCCCTGTATAGCAATCAGCCCCAGCATTTT.

The CDR3 protein is CSARDPGPKIPFF. The CDR3, as DNA: TGCAGTGCTAGAGATCCCGGGCCCAAAATCCCGTTCTTC. The chain employs TRBV20-1 and TRBJ2-1; D uncertain. Germline V CDR1 and CDR2: DFQATT, SNEGSKA (reference sequence). The CDR3 is 13 residues long. The V end was cut by 0 bases, the J end by 15 bases, with 18 bases between.

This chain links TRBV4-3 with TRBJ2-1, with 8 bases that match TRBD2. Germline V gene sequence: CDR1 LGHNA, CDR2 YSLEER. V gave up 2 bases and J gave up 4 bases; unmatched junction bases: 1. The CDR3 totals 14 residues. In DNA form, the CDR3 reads TGCGCCAGCAGCCAACGCGGGGGGTACAATGAGCAGTTCTTC. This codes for CASSQRGGYNEQFF.

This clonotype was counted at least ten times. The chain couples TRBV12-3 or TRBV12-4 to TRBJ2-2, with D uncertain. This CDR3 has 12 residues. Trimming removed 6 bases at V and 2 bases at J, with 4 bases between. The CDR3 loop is CASRLNTGELFF. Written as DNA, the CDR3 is TGTGCCAGCAGACTAAACACCGGGGAGCTGTTTTTT.

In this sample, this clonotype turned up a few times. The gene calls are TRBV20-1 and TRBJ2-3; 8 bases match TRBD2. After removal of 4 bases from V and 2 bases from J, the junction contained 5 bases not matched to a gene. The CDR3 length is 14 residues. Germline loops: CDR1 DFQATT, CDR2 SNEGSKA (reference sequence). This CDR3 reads CSAIGGADTDTQYF. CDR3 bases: TGCAGTGCTATCGGGGGGGCCGACACAGATACGCAGTATTTT.

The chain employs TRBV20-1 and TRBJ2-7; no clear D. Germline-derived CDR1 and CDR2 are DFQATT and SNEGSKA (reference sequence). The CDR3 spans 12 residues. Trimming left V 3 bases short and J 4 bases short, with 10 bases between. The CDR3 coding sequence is TGCAGTGCTAGCCTAGGGATGTACGAGCAGTACTTC. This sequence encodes CSASLGMYEQYF.

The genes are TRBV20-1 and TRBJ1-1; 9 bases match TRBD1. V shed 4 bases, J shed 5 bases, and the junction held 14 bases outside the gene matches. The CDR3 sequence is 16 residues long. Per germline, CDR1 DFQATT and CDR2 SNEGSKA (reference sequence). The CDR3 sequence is CSANNPQGARGTEAFF. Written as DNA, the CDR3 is TGCAGTGCTAATAACCCACAGGGGGCACGCGGGACTGAAGCTTTCTTT.